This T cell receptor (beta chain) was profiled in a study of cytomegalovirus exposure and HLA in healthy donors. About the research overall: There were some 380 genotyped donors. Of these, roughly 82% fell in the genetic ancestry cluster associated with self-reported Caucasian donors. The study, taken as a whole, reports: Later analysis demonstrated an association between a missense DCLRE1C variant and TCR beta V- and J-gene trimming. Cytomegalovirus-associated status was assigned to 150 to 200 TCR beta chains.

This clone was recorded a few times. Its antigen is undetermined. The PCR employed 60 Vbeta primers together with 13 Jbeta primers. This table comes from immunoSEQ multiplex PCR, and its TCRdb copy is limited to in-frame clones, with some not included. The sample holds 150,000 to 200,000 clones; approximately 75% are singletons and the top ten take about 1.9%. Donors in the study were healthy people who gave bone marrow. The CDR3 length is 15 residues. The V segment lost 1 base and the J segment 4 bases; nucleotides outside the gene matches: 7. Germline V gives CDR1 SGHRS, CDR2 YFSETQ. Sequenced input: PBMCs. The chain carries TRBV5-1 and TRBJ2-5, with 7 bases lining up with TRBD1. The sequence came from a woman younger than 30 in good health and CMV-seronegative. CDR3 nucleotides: TGCGCCAGCAGCTTGTTGGGCAGGGGGAGAGAGACCCAGTACTTC. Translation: CASSLLGRGRETQYF.